The 18 T cell receptor beta chains below all came from one sample that was sequenced in a study of T cells in Graves' hyperthyroidism and ophthalmopathy. From RNA transcripts, TCR beta CDR3 regions were amplified. A first-round RT-PCR of the TCR CDR3 used the HTBI primer set. Each CDR3 protein gets one entry after TCRdb re-called the multiplex PCR reads with MiXCR. The data hold about 560,000 distinct CDR3 sequences, with 11% to 15% observed a single time. The sequenced sample consisted of blood. The receptors shown here come from a woman aged 40 to 50 with Graves' hyperthyroidism.

This clonotype was seen many times. The V and J genes are TRBV19 and TRBJ2-2, with D perhaps matching TRBD2 (6 bases). The CDR3 is 14 residues long. Trimming shortened V by 5 bases and J by 4 bases, and 11 bases separated the two germline ends. Germline lookup yields CDR1 LNHDA and CDR2 SQIVND (reference sequence). Written as DNA, the CDR3 is TGTGCCAGTAGTTTCGGGGGAGGCACCGGGGAGCTGTTTTTT. It codes for CASSFGGGTGELFF.

This clonotype was recorded at least ten times. V is TRBV28 and J is TRBJ2-4; possibly TRBD1 for D (6 bases). Per the germline V gene, CDR1 is MDHEN and CDR2 is SYDVKM. CDR3 length: 13 amino acids. V was clipped by 5 bases and J by 6 bases, with 11 bases between them. The CDR3 region has the DNA TGTGCCAGCAGTACAGGGTTTGGAAACATTCAGTACTTC. Encoded protein: CASSTGFGNIQYF. The full variable domain, rest sourced from reference TRBV28 and TRBJ2-4, is DVKVTQSSRYLVKRTGEKVFLECVQDMDHENMFWYRQDPGLGLRLIYFSYDVKMKEKGDIPEGYSVSREKKERFSLILESASTNQTSMYLCASSTGFGNIQYFGAGTRLSVL.

The sample holds many counts of this clonotype. This sequence joins TRBV6-5 and TRBJ1-6; the match to TRBD1 covers 8 bases. The CDR3 has 15 amino acids. Trimming at V came to 2 bases and at J to 9 bases, leaving 6 bases not matched to a gene. The V gene's germline CDR1 is MNHEY and CDR2 SVGAGI. This chain's CDR3 is CASSYGQGDASPLHF. DNA for the CDR3: TGTGCCAGCAGTTACGGACAGGGAGACGCTTCACCCCTCCACTTT.

This clonotype was detected a few times. The V gene is TRBV6-1, the J gene TRBJ2-7; a weak D match, TRBD1 (5 bases). Germline V gives CDR1 MNHNS, CDR2 SASEGT. CDR3 length: 15 amino acids. V was cut by 5 bases and J by 0 bases, with 14 bases left in between. CDR3 protein: CASSPTVLSSYEQYF. Written as DNA, the CDR3 is TGTGCCAGCAGTCCGACAGTCCTTAGCTCCTACGAGCAGTACTTC.

This clonotype has at least ten counts. This rearrangement joins TRBV28 to TRBJ2-1; D might be TRBD1 (5 bases). CDR1 and CDR2 (germline): MDHEN, SYDVKM. With 4 bases removed from V and 1 base from J, the gap between germline ends came to 11 bases. The CDR3 covers 15 residues. CDR3 sequence: CASSSQEKSYNEQFF. In DNA, the CDR3 is TGTGCCAGCAGTTCACAGGAGAAATCCTACAATGAGCAGTTCTTC.

Ten or more counts support this clonotype. V usage is TRBV11-2 and J usage is TRBJ2-1, with D possibly being TRBD1 or TRBD2 (5 bases each). The ends were cut back, 1 base at V and 5 bases at J, with 12 bases in the middle. Looked up from germline, CDR1 is SGHAT and CDR2 is FQNNGV. The CDR3 has 15 residues. CDR3 loop: CASSLALGTHNEQFF. The DNA of the CDR3 is TGTGCCAGCAGCTTAGCCCTCGGGACGCACAATGAGCAGTTCTTC.

As for this clonotype: A read error may be the cause here, since a much bigger clone is one base away. J is TRBJ2-7 and V is TRBV5-5, with 7 positions matching TRBD1. The DNA end lines up better with TRBJ2-1; the J call may be wrong. The CDR3 is 14 amino acids. Per the germline V gene, CDR1 is SGHKS and CDR2 is YYEKEE (reference sequence). CDR3 residues: CASSLRQGNHEQFF. Here the CDR3 DNA reads TGTGCCAGCAGCTTGAGACAGGGAAACCACGAGCAGTTCTTC.

The chain combines TRBV4-1 with TRBJ2-1; D is undetermined. V dropped 0 bases and J dropped 9 bases, with 18 bases sitting between them. This CDR3 has 16 residues. Per germline, CDR1 MGHRA and CDR2 YSYEKL. CDR3 bases: TGCGCCAGCAGCCAAGATGTAGGACGATCAATGGGTGAGCAGTTCTTC. The encoded protein is CASSQDVGRSMGEQFF.

This clonotype was found many times. The rearrangement links TRBV30 to TRBJ2-1, with D possibly TRBD2 on 6 matching bases. Trimming took 0 bases from V and 7 from J, leaving 10 bases between them. The CDR3 has 13 amino acids. In germline, CDR1 is GTSNPN, CDR2 SVGIG (reference sequence). The CDR3 loop reads CAWSVGDWNEQFF. Written as DNA, the CDR3 is TGTGCCTGGAGTGTTGGGGACTGGAATGAGCAGTTCTTC.

This clonotype was counted only a few times. V and J are TRBV5-8 and TRBJ2-3, with TRBD2 identical over 8 bases. After removal of 3 bases from V and 6 bases from J, the junction contained 3 bases not matched to a gene. Germline assignment: CDR1 SGHTS and CDR2 YDEGEE. The CDR3 loop spans 13 amino acids. The CDR3 nucleotides are TGTGCCAGCAGCTATATAGCGGGGGATACGCAGTATTTT. This translates into CASSYIAGDTQYF.

The J gene is TRBJ2-2, the V gene TRBV5-4; no definite D call. The germline CDR1 and CDR2 sequences are SGHNT and YYREEE (reference sequence). V lost 1 base, J lost 0 bases, and 10 bases lay in between. The CDR3 is made up of 16 amino acids. CDR3 nucleotide sequence: TGTGCCAGCAGCTTGATCGCTGGGTCGAACACCGGGGAGCTGTTTTTT. Translated, it gives CASSLIAGSNTGELFF. The whole variable domain, remainder taken from reference TRBV5-4 and TRBJ2-2, is ETGVTQSPTHLIKTRGQQVTLRCSSQSGHNTVSWYQQALGQGPQFIFQYYREEENGRGNFPPRFSGLQFPNYSSELNVNALELDDSALYLCASSLIAGSNTGELFFGEGSRLTVL.

This clonotype has a count of ten or more. The rearrangement uses TRBV5-8 and TRBJ2-5; no definite D call. Per the germline V gene, CDR1 is SGHTS and CDR2 is YDEGEE. V was trimmed by 1 base and J by 0 bases, leaving 7 bases between them. The CDR3 totals 14 residues. The CDR3 reads CASSLPTYQETQYF. The CDR3, as DNA: TGTGCCAGCAGCTTGCCAACGTACCAAGAGACCCAGTACTTC.

This clonotype has only a few counts. The V and J genes are TRBV7-8 and TRBJ1-5, with a weak D call TRBD1 (5 bases). CDR3 size: 16 residues. Germline V gene lookup returns CDR1 SGHVS and CDR2 FQNEAQ. Trimming removed 0 bases at V and 7 bases at J, with 16 bases between. CDR3 bases: TGTGCCAGCAGCTTAGCGTCCCCGGACACCGACCAGCCCCAGCATTTT. Its protein is CASSLASPDTDQPQHF.

This clonotype was counted many times. This CDR3 is CASSLGPAAFGQFF. In nucleotides, the CDR3 is TGTGCCAGCAGCTTAGGTCCGGCCGCCTTTGGGCAGTTCTTC. The rearrangement uses TRBV7-2 and TRBJ2-1; D gene uncertain. CDR1 and CDR2 (germline): SGHTA, FQGNSA. CDR3 size: 14 residues. V dropped 1 base and J dropped 12 bases, with 16 bases sitting between them.

J is TRBJ2-1 and V is TRBV5-1; TRBD2 might be the D (6 bases). Trimming stripped 0 bases from V and 9 bases from J, with 16 bases between. The CDR3 runs to 15 residues. Germline V gene data show CDR1 as SGHRS and CDR2 as YFSETQ. The CDR3 loop is CASSLGETLSGEQFF. The DNA for the CDR3 is TGCGCCAGCAGCTTGGGAGAGACCCTTAGCGGTGAGCAGTTCTTC.

This clonotype was observed at least ten times. The rearrangement uses TRBV27 and TRBJ2-1; 8 nucleotides agree with TRBD2. Per the germline V gene, CDR1 is MNHEY and CDR2 is SMNVEV (reference sequence). Trimming took 3 bases from V and 7 from J; bases not matched to a gene: 8. The CDR3 spans 15 residues. The CDR3 here is CASSFPGRADNEQFF. CDR3 DNA sequence: TGTGCCAGCAGTTTCCCCGGGAGGGCCGATAATGAGCAGTTCTTC.

This chain connects TRBV5-1 to TRBJ1-2; TRBD1 is a possible D gene (6 bases). Germline V gene data show CDR1 as SGHRS and CDR2 as YFSETQ. V was pared by 4 bases and J by 4 bases, with 14 bases between. This CDR3 contains 14 residues. Written as DNA, the CDR3 is TGCGCCAGCAGCCCACAGGGAACAGTCTATGGCTACACCTTC. This codes for CASSPQGTVYGYTF. Based on the CDR3 plus reference TRBV5-1 and TRBJ1-2, the full variable domain is KAGVTQTPRYLIKTRGQQVTLSCSPISGHRSVSWYQQTPGQGLQFLFEYFSETQRNKGNFPGRFSGRQFSNSRSEMNVSTLELGDSALYLCASSPQGTVYGYTFGSGTRLTVV.

This clonotype has more than one count but fewer than ten. This chain connects TRBV6-1 to TRBJ2-7; 8 bases line up with TRBD1. The CDR3 sequence is 13 residues long. J lost 4 bases, V lost 8 bases, and 7 bases had no gene match. Germline CDR1 MNHNS, CDR2 SASEGT. The CDR3 DNA follows: TGTGCCAGCGTGGGGACAGGCGGATACGAGCAGTACTTC. Protein: CASVGTGGYEQYF.